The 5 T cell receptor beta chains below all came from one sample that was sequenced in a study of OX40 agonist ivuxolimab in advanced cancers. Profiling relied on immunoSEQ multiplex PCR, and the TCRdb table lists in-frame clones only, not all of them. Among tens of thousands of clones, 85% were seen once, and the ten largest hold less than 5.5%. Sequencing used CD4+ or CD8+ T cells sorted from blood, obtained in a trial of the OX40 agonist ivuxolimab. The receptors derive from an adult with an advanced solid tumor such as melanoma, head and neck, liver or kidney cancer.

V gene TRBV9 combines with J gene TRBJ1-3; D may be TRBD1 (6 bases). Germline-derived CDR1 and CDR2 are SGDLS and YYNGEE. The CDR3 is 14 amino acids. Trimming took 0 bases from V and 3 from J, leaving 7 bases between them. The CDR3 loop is CASSVAGDGNTIYF. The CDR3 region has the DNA TGTGCCAGCAGCGTAGCAGGGGATGGAAACACCATATATTTT.

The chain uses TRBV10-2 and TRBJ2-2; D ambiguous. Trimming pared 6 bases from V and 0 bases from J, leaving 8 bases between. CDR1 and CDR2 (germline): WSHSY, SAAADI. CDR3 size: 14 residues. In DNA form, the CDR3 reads TGCGCCAGCAGGTCACAGACGAACACCGGGGAGCTGTTTTTT. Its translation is CASRSQTNTGELFF.

DNA of the CDR3: TGTGCCAGCGGGAGAGGGGGCTCTACAGATACGCAGTATTTT. This encodes CASGRGGSTDTQYF. This chain uses TRBV25-1 with TRBJ2-3, with 7 bases identical to TRBD1. Germline V gene data show CDR1 as MGHDK and CDR2 as SYGVNS. J lost 3 bases, V lost 8 bases, and 8 bases had no gene match. The CDR3 loop spans 14 amino acids.

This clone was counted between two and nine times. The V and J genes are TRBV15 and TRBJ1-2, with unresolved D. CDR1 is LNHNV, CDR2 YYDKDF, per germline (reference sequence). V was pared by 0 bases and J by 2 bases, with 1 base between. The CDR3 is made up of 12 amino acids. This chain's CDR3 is CATSRDNYGYTF. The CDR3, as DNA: TGTGCCACCAGCAGAGACAACTATGGCTACACCTTC. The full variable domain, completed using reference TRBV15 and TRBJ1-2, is DAMVIQNPRYQVTQFGKPVTLSCSQTLNHNVMYWYQQKSSQAPKLLFHYYDKDFNNEADTPDNFQSRRPNTSFCFLDIRSPGLGDTAMYLCATSRDNYGYTFGSGTRLTVV.

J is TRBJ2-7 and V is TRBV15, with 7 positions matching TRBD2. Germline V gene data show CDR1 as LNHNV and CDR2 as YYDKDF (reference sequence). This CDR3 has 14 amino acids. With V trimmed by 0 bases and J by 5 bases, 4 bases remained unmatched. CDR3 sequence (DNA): TGTGCCACCAGCAGAGAAGGACTAGTCGACGAGCAGTACTTC. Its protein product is CATSREGLVDEQYF. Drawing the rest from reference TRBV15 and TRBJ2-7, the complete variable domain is DAMVIQNPRYQVTQFGKPVTLSCSQTLNHNVMYWYQQKSSQAPKLLFHYYDKDFNNEADTPDNFQSRRPNTSFCFLDIRSPGLGDTAMYLCATSREGLVDEQYFGPGTRLTVT.